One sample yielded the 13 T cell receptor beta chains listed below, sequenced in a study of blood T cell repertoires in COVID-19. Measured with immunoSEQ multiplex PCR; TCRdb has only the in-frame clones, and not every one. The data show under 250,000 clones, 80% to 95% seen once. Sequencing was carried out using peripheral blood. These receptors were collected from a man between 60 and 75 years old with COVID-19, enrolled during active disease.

In DNA, the CDR3 is TGCGCCAGCAGCTTGGGACAGGGAATCACTGAAGCTTTCTTT. Its protein product is CASSLGQGITEAFF. The chain combines TRBV5-1 with TRBJ1-1, with 7 positions matching TRBD1. V was pared by 0 bases and J by 4 bases, with 3 bases of the junction left unmatched. The germline gives CDR1 SGHRS, CDR2 YFSETQ. The CDR3 contains 14 residues.

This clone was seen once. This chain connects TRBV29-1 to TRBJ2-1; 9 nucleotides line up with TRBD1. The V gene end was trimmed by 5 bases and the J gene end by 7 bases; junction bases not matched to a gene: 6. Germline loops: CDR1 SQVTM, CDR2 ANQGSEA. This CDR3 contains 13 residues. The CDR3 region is CSVRGTGRNEQFF. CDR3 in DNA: TGCAGCGTTCGGGGGACAGGGAGAAATGAGCAGTTCTTC.

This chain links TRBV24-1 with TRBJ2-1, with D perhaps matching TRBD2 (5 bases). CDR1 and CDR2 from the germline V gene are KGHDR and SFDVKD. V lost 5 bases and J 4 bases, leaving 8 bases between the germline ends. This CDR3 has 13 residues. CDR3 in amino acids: CATSVGEYNEQFF. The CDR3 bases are TGTGCCACCAGTGTGGGAGAGTACAATGAGCAGTTCTTC.

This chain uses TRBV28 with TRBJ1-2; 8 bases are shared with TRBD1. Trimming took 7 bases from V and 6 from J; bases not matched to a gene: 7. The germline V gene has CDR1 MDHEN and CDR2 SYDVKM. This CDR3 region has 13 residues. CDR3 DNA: TGTGCCAGCACTGTGGACAGGGCGGATGGCTACACCTTC. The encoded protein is CASTVDRADGYTF.

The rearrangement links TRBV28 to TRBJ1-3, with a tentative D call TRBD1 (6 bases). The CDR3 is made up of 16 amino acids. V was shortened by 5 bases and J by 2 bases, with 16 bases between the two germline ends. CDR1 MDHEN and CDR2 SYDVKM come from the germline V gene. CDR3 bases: TGTGCCAGCAGTCACGCCGGGGGGCAAGCTGGAAACACCATATATTTT. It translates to CASSHAGGQAGNTIYF.

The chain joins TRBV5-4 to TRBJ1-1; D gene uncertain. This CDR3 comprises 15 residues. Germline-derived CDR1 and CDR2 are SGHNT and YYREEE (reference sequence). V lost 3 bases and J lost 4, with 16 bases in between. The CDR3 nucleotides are TGTGCCAGCAGCTCCTCGGGAGCCTCGGGCACTGAAGCTTTCTTT. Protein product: CASSSSGASGTEAFF.

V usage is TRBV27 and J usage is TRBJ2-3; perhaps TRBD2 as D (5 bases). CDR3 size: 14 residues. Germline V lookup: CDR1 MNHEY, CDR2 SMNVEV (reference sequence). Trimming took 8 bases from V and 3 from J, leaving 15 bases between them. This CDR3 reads CASAPLGGTDTQYF. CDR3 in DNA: TGTGCCAGCGCCCCCTTGGGCGGGACAGATACGCAGTATTTT.

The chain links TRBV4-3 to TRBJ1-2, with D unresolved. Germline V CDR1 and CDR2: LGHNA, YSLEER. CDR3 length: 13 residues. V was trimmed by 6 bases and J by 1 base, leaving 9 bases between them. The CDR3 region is CASSREVNYGYTF. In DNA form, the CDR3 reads TGCGCCAGCAGTCGGGAGGTTAACTATGGCTACACCTTC.

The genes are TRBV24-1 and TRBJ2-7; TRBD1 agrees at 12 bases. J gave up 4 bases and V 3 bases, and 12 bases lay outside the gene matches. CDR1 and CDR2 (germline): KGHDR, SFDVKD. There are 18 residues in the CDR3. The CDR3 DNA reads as TGTGCCACCAGTGATGGGACAAGACCGGGACAGGGGGCGTACGAGCAGTACTTC. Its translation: CATSDGTRPGQGAYEQYF.

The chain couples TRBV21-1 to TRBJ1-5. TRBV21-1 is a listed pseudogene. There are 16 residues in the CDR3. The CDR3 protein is CASSNPPGSSNQPQHF. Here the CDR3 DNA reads TGTGCCAGCAGCAACCCCCCCGGTAGTAGCAATCAGCCCCAGCATTTT.

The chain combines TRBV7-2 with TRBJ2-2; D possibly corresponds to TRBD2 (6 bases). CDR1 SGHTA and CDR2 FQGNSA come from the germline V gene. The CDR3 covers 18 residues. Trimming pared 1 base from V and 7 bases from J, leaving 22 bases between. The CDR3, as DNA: TGTGCCAGCAGCTTAGAGCACCCCGTCCGGGAGAGGGGCGGGGAGCTGTTTTTT. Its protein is CASSLEHPVRERGGELFF.

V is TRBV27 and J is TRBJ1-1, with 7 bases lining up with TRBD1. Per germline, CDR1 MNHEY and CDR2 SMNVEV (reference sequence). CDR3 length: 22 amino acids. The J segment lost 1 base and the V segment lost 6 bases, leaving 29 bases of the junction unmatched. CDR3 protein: CASSPWYRGGVRSGNGNTEAFF. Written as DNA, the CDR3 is TGTGCCAGCAGCCCTTGGTACAGGGGCGGTGTTAGGTCGGGGAACGGGAACACTGAAGCTTTCTTT.

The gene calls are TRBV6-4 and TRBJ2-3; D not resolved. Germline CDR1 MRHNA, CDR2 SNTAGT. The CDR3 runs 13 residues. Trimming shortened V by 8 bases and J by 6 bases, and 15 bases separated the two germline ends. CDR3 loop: CASSHDFRDTQYF. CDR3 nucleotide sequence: TGTGCCAGCTCTCACGATTTTCGGGATACGCAGTATTTT.